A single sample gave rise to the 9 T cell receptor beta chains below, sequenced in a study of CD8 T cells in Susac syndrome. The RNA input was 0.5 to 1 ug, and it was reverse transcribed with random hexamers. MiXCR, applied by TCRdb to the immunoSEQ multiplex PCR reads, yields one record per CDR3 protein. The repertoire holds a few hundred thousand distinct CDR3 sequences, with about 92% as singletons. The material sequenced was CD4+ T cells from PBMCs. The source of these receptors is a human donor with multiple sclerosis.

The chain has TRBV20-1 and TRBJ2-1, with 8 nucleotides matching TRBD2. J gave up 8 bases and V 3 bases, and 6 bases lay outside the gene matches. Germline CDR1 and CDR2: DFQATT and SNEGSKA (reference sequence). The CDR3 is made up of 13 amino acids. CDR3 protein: CSASSGVVHEQFF. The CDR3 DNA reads TGCAGTGCTAGTAGCGGGGTGGTACATGAGCAGTTCTTC.

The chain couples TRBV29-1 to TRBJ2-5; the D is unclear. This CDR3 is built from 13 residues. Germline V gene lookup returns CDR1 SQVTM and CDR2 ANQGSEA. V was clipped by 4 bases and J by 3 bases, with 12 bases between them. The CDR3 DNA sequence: TGCAGCGTTGCACACGGGCCCAAAGAGACCCAGTACTTC. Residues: CSVAHGPKETQYF.

The CDR3 DNA sequence: TGTGCCAGCAGTCCCTCGGGAAGCTCTGGAAACACCATATATTTT. Protein product: CASSPSGSSGNTIYF. The V and J genes are TRBV27 and TRBJ1-3, with D unclear. Germline CDR1 reads MNHEY; CDR2 reads SMNVEV (reference sequence). CDR3 length: 15 residues. The ends were cut back, 5 bases at V and 0 bases at J, with 11 bases in the middle.

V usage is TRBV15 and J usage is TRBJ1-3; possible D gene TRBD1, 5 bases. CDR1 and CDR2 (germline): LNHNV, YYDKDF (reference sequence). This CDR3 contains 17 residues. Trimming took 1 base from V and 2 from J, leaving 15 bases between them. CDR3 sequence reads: CATSRVGVGGTGNTIYF. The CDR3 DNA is TGTGCCACCAGCAGAGTCGGAGTGGGGGGAACTGGAAACACCATATATTTT.

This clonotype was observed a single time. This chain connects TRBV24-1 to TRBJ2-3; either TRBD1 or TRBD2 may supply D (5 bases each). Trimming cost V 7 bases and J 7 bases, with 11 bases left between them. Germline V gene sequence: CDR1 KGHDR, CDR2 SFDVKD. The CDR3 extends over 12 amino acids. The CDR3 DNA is TGTGCCACCAGCGGGGCTTCTCATACGCAGTATTTT. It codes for CATSGASHTQYF.

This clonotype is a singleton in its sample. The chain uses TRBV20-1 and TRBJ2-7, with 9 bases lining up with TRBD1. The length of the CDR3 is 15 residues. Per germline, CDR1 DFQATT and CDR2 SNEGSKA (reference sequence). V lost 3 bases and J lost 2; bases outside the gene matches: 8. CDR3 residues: CSASFGTGPTYEQYF. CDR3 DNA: TGCAGTGCTAGCTTTGGGACAGGGCCTACCTACGAGCAGTACTTC.

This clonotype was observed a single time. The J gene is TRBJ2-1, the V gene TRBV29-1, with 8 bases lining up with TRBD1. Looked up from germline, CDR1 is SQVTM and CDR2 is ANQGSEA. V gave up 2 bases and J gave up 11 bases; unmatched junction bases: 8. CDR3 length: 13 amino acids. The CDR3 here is CSVEPGQGLQQFF. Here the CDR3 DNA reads TGCAGCGTTGAACCCGGACAGGGTCTTCAGCAGTTCTTC.

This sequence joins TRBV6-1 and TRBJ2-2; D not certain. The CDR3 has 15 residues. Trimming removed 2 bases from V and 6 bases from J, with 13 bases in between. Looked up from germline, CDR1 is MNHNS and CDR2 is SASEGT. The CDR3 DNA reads TGTGCCAGCAGTGAATGGATAGGGCAAGCCGGGGAGCTGTTTTTT. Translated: CASSEWIGQAGELFF.

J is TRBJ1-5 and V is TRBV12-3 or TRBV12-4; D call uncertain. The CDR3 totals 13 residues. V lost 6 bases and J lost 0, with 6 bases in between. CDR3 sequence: CASRYLSNQPQHF. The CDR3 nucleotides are TGTGCCAGCAGATACCTTAGCAATCAGCCCCAGCATTTT.